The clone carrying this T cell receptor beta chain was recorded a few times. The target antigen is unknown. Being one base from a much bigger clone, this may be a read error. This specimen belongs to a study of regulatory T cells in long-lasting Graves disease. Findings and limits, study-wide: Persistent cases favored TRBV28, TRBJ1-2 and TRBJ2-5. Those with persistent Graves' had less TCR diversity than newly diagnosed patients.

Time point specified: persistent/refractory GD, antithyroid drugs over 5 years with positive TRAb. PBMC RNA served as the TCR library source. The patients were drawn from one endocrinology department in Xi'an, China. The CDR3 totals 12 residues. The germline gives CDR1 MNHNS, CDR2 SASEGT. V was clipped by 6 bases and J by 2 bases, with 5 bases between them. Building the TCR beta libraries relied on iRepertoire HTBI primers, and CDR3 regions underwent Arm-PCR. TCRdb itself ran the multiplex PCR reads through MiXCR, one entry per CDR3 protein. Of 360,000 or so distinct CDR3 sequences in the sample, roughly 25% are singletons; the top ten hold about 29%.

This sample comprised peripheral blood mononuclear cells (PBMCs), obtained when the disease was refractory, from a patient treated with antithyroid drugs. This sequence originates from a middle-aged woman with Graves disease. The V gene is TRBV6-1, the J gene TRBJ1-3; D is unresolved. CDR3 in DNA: TGTGCCAGCAGGTCCCCTGGAAACACCATATATTTT. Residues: CASRSPGNTIYF.